Listed here are 27 T cell receptor beta chains from one sample, sequenced in a study of breast tumors, draining lymph nodes, adjacent tissues. TCRdb passed the multiplex PCR reads through MiXCR, listing each CDR3 protein once. The repertoire includes under 300,000 distinct CDR3 sequences, less than 45% of them detected once, and 3% to 4% sits in the top ten. The lymph nodes were axillary draining lymph nodes from breast cancer patients. The sample taken for sequencing was axillary lymph node tissue. Source of these receptors: a female donor with breast cancer. Some clones in this sample may be carry-over from other donors' samples.

In its sample, this clonotype was seen many times. This chain uses TRBV7-6 with TRBJ2-5, with D perhaps TRBD1 (7 bases). In germline, CDR1 is SGHVS, CDR2 FNYEAQ. V gave up 2 bases and J gave up 4 bases, with 11 bases separating them. The CDR3 contains 14 residues. CDR3 nucleotide sequence: TGTGCCAGCAGCTTAAATCAGGGGGGAGAGACCCAGTACTTC. Translation gives CASSLNQGGETQYF.

V gene TRBV25-1 combines with J gene TRBJ1-1; D unclear. The CDR3 runs to 13 residues. V lost 3 bases, J lost 0 bases, and 5 bases lay in between. Germline assignment: CDR1 MGHDK and CDR2 SYGVNS. For the CDR3, the DNA is TGTGCCAGCAGTGAGGGAATGAACACTGAAGCTTTCTTT. The encoded protein is CASSEGMNTEAFF.

This clonotype occurred many times. The chain links TRBV12-3 or TRBV12-4 to TRBJ1-2; D is unresolved. This CDR3 is built from 12 residues. V lost 5 bases to trimming and J lost 12 bases, with 16 bases between them. CDR3 coding DNA: TGTGCCAGCAGTCGTCTCGGAGGGAGGGACACCTTC. Translating it yields CASSRLGGRDTF.

This clonotype has ten or more counts. The chain couples TRBV19 to TRBJ1-2, with 12 bases matching TRBD1. The CDR3 runs to 18 residues. V was pared by 4 bases and J by 2 bases, with 11 bases of the junction left unmatched. Germline V gene sequence: CDR1 LNHDA, CDR2 SQIVND (reference sequence). As DNA, the CDR3 is TGTGCCAGTAGTACGTCGGGACAGGGGGCATTGAGGAACTATGGCTACACCTTC. Translated: CASSTSGQGALRNYGYTF.

Worth noting for this clonotype: One end of the junction varies from germline; a read error may be responsible. The chain combines TRBV19 with TRBJ2-5, with no clear D. Per germline, CDR1 LNHDA and CDR2 SQIVND (reference sequence). CDR3 length equals 14 residues. The CDR3 region has the DNA TGTGCCAGTAGTATCGGACGGCCTCGAGAGGCCCAGTACTTC. Translated: CASSIGRPREAQYF.

The gene calls are TRBV24-1 and TRBJ1-5; the match to TRBD1 covers 8 bases. Germline V lookup: CDR1 KGHDR, CDR2 SFDVKD. The CDR3 covers 13 residues. Trimming at V came to 5 bases and at J to 7 bases, leaving 3 bases not matched to a gene. In DNA form, the CDR3 reads TGTGCCACCAGTGGGACAGGGAGCCAGCCCCAGCATTTT. Its protein is CATSGTGSQPQHF.

In regard to this clonotype: One end of the junction does not line up with germline, which may come from a read error. The V and J genes are TRBV5-1 and TRBJ1-6, with 8 bases identical to TRBD1. The CDR3 contains 16 residues. Germline-derived CDR1 and CDR2 are SGHRS and YFSETQ. In nucleotides, the CDR3 is TGCGCCAGCAGCCTGACCGGGACAGGCGACAATTCACCCCTCCGCTTT. As protein: CASSLTGTGDNSPLRF.

This clonotype occurred many times. CDR3 residues: CASSESTLYQETQYF. The CDR3 region has the DNA TGCGCCAGCAGTGAGTCAACCCTATACCAAGAGACCCAGTACTTC. The chain joins TRBV10-2 to TRBJ2-5; D not certain. The V gene's germline CDR1 is WSHSY and CDR2 SAAADI. The V end lost 0 bases, the J end lost 0 bases, and 8 bases lay between the germline ends. CDR3 size: 15 residues.

There are many counts of this clonotype. V gene TRBV20-1 combines with J gene TRBJ2-3, with 10 bases aligning to TRBD2. J gave up 6 bases and V 6 bases, and 12 bases lay outside the gene matches. The length of the CDR3 is 15 residues. Germline V CDR1 and CDR2: DFQATT, SNEGSKA (reference sequence). In DNA, the CDR3 is TGCAGTGCCGCGTCCCTAGCGGGAGTGGCCGATACGCAGTATTTT. Translated: CSAASLAGVADTQYF.

The table lists this clonotype with many counts. The chain has TRBV19 and TRBJ1-4, with D hard to call. With 6 bases removed from V and 0 bases from J, the gap between germline ends came to 8 bases. The CDR3 consists of 14 residues. From germline, CDR1 is LNHDA and CDR2 SQIVND (reference sequence). The CDR3 is CASSMTATNEKLFF. CDR3 DNA: TGTGCCAGTAGCATGACCGCAACTAATGAAAAACTGTTTTTT.

This clonotype came up once. Compared with germline, one end of the junction differs, possibly owing to a read error. The chain couples TRBV20-1 to TRBJ2-2, with 8 nucleotides matching TRBD2. Germline assignment: CDR1 DFQATT and CDR2 SNEGSKA (reference sequence). This CDR3 has 11 residues. The CDR3 nucleotides are TGCAGTGCTGTCCCTGGAGCGGGAGCTGTTTTT. Amino acid sequence: CSAVPGAGAVF.

This clonotype appeared many times. Here the CDR3 DNA reads TGTGCCAGCTCACCGTCCCCGCTCACAGATACGCAGTATTTT. Encoded protein: CASSPSPLTDTQYF. The chain is built from TRBV18 and TRBJ2-3, with no clear D. Germline values: CDR1 KGHSH, CDR2 LQKENI. Trimming pared 3 bases from V and 2 bases from J, leaving 9 bases between. The CDR3 extends over 14 amino acids.

This clonotype was found many times. The CDR3 loop is CSASIGEGYTF. The CDR3 DNA reads TGCAGTGCTAGTATTGGGGAAGGCTACACCTTC. This chain uses TRBV20-1 with TRBJ1-2, with unresolved D. There are 11 residues in the CDR3. The V gene lost 3 bases and the J gene lost 8 bases, with 10 bases spanning the gap. Germline CDR1 DFQATT, CDR2 SNEGSKA (reference sequence).

V and J are TRBV29-1 and TRBJ2-1, with 11 nucleotides matching TRBD2. The V gene's germline CDR1 is SQVTM and CDR2 ANQGSEA. The CDR3 covers 14 residues. The V and J ends lost 3 bases and 10 bases, in that order; junction bases with no gene match: 8. The CDR3 DNA is TGCAGCGTTGACGCGCTAGCGGGAGGAATCGAGCAGTTCTTC. Translating it yields CSVDALAGGIEQFF.

The rearrangement links TRBV7-2 to TRBJ2-1; 15 positions match TRBD2. The CDR3 has 16 residues. Germline V gene sequence: CDR1 SGHTA, CDR2 FQGNSA. Trimming removed 4 bases from V and 8 bases from J; junction bases left unmatched: 6. Written as DNA, the CDR3 is TGTGCCAGCAGCTCCGGGACTAGCGGGAGGATTGATGAGCAGTTCTTC. Protein product: CASSSGTSGRIDEQFF.

This clonotype has more than one count but fewer than ten. A much bigger clone sits one base away, suggesting this may be a read error. V is TRBV20-1 and J is TRBJ2-7; tentatively, D is TRBD2 (6 bases). Trimming left V 3 bases short and J 6 bases short, with 18 bases between. Germline lookup yields CDR1 DFQATT and CDR2 SNEGSKA (reference sequence). The CDR3 has 14 amino acids. The CDR3 spells CSASRVGGKSEQYF. The DNA of the CDR3 is TGCAGTGCTAGTCGCGTGGGCGGGAAATCCGAGCAGTACTTC.

The V call is TRBV5-4, the J call TRBJ2-1, with 8 bases aligning to TRBD1. The CDR3 consists of 14 residues. The V gene's germline CDR1 is SGHNT and CDR2 YYREEE (reference sequence). V was pared by 1 base and J by 9 bases, with 6 bases of the junction left unmatched. Here the CDR3 DNA reads TGTGCCAGCAGCTTGAGCGACAGGGGTTCTGAGCAGTTCTTC. Its protein product is CASSLSDRGSEQFF.

V gene TRBV7-9 combines with J gene TRBJ2-6; D call uncertain. CDR3 size: 15 residues. Germline CDR1 reads SEHNR; CDR2 reads FQNEAQ (reference sequence). V was clipped by 5 bases and J by 2 bases, with 10 bases between them. The DNA for the CDR3 is TGTGCCAGCAGCCCAAGGGAACCTGGGGCCAACGTCCTGACTTTC. It is translated as CASSPREPGANVLTF.

This clonotype was seen many times. The V call is TRBV6-2 or TRBV6-3, the J call TRBJ2-6; D not certain. Germline V gene sequence: CDR1 MNHEY, CDR2 SVGEGT. The V end lost 5 bases, the J end lost 1 base, and 6 bases lay between the germline ends. The CDR3 spans 14 residues. CDR3 protein: CASSRASGANVLTF. The CDR3 region has the DNA TGTGCCAGCAGTAGGGCATCTGGGGCCAACGTCCTGACTTTC.

This clonotype was seen only a few times. The gene calls are TRBV20-1 and TRBJ1-5, with a weak D call TRBD1 (5 bases). V lost 2 bases and J 3 bases, leaving 14 bases between the germline ends. The length of the CDR3 is 15 residues. Germline-derived CDR1 and CDR2 are DFQATT and SNEGSKA (reference sequence). CDR3 sequence: CSARISGPLNQPQHF. The CDR3 bases are TGCAGTGCTAGAATCTCGGGGCCTCTCAATCAGCCCCAGCATTTT.

This clonotype turned up a few times. V and J are TRBV27 and TRBJ2-7; TRBD2 matches 10 bases. Trimming removed 6 bases from V and 2 bases from J; junction bases left unmatched: 4. The CDR3 is 14 residues long. The germline V gene encodes CDR1 MNHEY and CDR2 SMNVEV (reference sequence). CDR3 DNA: TGTGCCAGCAGGCCCGGGACTAGCGCCTACGAGCAGTACTTC. This codes for CASRPGTSAYEQYF.

This clonotype was detected a few times. The chain uses TRBV9 and TRBJ2-3, with 7 bases aligning to TRBD1. Per germline, CDR1 SGDLS and CDR2 YYNGEE. The V and J ends lost 4 bases and 5 bases, in that order; junction bases with no gene match: 10. The CDR3 contains 15 residues. CDR3 bases: TGTGCCAGCAGCCCCCCCCGGACAGGTCTAGATACGCAGTATTTT. This gives the protein CASSPPRTGLDTQYF. Together with reference TRBV9 and TRBJ2-3, the CDR3 gives the full variable domain: DSGVTQTPKHLITATGQRVTLRCSPRSGDLSVYWYQQSLDQGLQFLIQYYNGEERAKGNILERFSAQQFPDLHSELNLSSLELGDSALYFCASSPPRTGLDTQYFGPGTRLTVL.

There are many counts of this clonotype. CDR3 in DNA: TGTGCCAGCAGCGGGGGTCTGTACCAAGAGACCCAGTACTTC. Translated, it gives CASSGGLYQETQYF. The V gene is TRBV12-3 or TRBV12-4, the J gene TRBJ2-5; D may be TRBD2 (6 bases). This CDR3 is 14 amino acids long. The V end was cut by 6 bases, the J end by 0 bases, with 11 bases between.

The rearrangement uses TRBV20-1 and TRBJ1-4; 9 bases fit TRBD1. This CDR3 has 13 amino acids. With V trimmed by 6 bases and J by 8 bases, 7 bases remained unmatched. Per germline, CDR1 DFQATT and CDR2 SNEGSKA (reference sequence). This chain's CDR3 is CSAKDRGDEKLFF. The CDR3 DNA sequence: TGCAGTGCCAAGGACAGGGGAGACGAAAAACTGTTTTTT.

The chain recombines TRBV24-1 with TRBJ2-1; a weak D match, TRBD2 (5 bases). The CDR3 is made up of 16 amino acids. The V end lost 5 bases, the J end lost 5 bases, and 18 bases lay between the germline ends. Germline-derived CDR1 and CDR2 are KGHDR and SFDVKD. The CDR3 protein is CATSASPHRANNEQFF. CDR3 DNA: TGTGCCACCAGTGCTAGCCCCCATCGCGCCAACAATGAGCAGTTCTTC.

The chain carries TRBV2 and TRBJ1-6; 11 bases are a match to TRBD1. CDR1 SNHLY and CDR2 FYNNEI come from the germline V gene. V lost 6 bases and J lost 9; bases outside the gene matches: 7. The CDR3 sequence is 15 residues long. The CDR3 DNA follows: TGTGCCAGCAGCCCTTGGACAGGGGGCAGTTCACCCCTCCACTTT. Translation gives CASSPWTGGSSPLHF.

Turning to this clonotype: A much larger clonotype is one base distant, so this may be a read error. CDR3 region: CSASFSSGRATDTQYF. CDR3 coding DNA: TGCAGTGCTAGTTTTTCTAGCGGGAGGGCAACAGATACGCAGTATTTT. V usage is TRBV20-1 and J usage is TRBJ2-3, with 12 nucleotides matching TRBD2. This CDR3 comprises 16 residues. The junction had 7 bases not matched to a gene; V was cut back by 3 bases and J by 3 bases. From germline, CDR1 is DFQATT and CDR2 SNEGSKA (reference sequence).